The sample holds many counts of the clone carrying this T cell receptor beta chain. The antigen is undetermined. The entry originates in a study of Graves' ophthalmopathy and Graves' hyperthyroidism. Study background: Peripheral blood was collected at initial diagnosis, before any treatment. General study points: Separation of ophthalmopathy from stable hyperthyroidism was achieved by a 13-signature model, at approximately 87% sensitivity and roughly 77% specificity.

TCR beta CDR3 amplification used RNA transcripts. HTBI primers served in a first-round RT-PCR, which a second-round multiplex PCR followed. TCRdb re-derived calls from the multiplex PCR reads in MiXCR, one entry per CDR3 protein. The sample has some 380,000 distinct CDR3 sequences, 15% seen once. Cases classed as stable hyperthyroidism had no ophthalmopathy within 18 months of follow-up. Additional autoimmune diseases, uncontrolled infections, pregnancy or lactation disqualified patients. The sample consisted of peripheral blood. The sequence was obtained from a woman between 18 and 29 years old with stable Graves' hyperthyroidism.

DNA of the CDR3: TGCGCCAGCCGCAGGGGCAGTGCAGAGACCCAGTACTTC. Protein product: CASRRGSAETQYF. This chain connects TRBV5-1 to TRBJ2-5; D is possibly TRBD1 (6 bases). The length of the CDR3 is 13 residues. Germline CDR1 and CDR2: SGHRS and YFSETQ. V lost 7 bases, J lost 4 bases, and 14 bases lay in between.